This TCR beta chain was observed in a study of Graves' ophthalmopathy and Graves' hyperthyroidism. Study results and limitations: Most expanded clonotypes in thyroid above 0.001 frequency also showed up in blood. The model's prediction of ophthalmopathy progression had 70.59% sensitivity and around 78% specificity.

The CDR3 sequence is 16 residues long. Trimming shortened V by 1 base and J by 0 bases, and 12 bases separated the two germline ends. Germline CDR1 reads SEHNR; CDR2 reads FQNEAQ (reference sequence). The sample holds many counts of this clonotype. Its specificity is not known. The authors amplified TCR beta CDR3 regions, and they did so from RNA transcripts for repertoire sequencing. The authors performed first-round RT-PCR with HTBI primers and then a second-round multiplex PCR. MiXCR was run by TCRdb on the multiplex PCR reads, yielding one entry per CDR3 protein. There are 40,000 to 45,000 distinct CDR3 sequences in the sample; about 51% occur only once, and 18% lies in the top ten. Each donor who had ophthalmopathy showed moderate-to-severe activity, a CAS of ≥3, a NOSPECS of ≥4, and a duration under 3 months.

The specimen sequenced was peripheral blood. The genes are TRBV7-9 and TRBJ2-5; the D is unclear. The clonotype comes from an adult man with Graves' ophthalmopathy. The CDR3 reads CASSLGVAEDQETQYF. The CDR3 nucleotides are TGTGCCAGCAGCTTAGGTGTAGCAGAAGACCAAGAGACCCAGTACTTC.